The 4 T cell receptor beta chains below were found in one sample sequenced in a study of control samples from healthy donors and cancer patients. The table came from immunoSEQ multiplex PCR; TCRdb's copy has only in-frame clones and leaves some out. The data contain 100,000 to 150,000 clones, about 93% of them singletons. Sample: blood. The receptors stem from a man in his forties or fifties in good health.

The chain recombines TRBV3-1 (or the pseudogene TRBV3-2) with TRBJ2-1; D not resolved. Germline-derived CDR1 and CDR2 are LGHDT and YNNKEL (reference sequence). There are 13 residues in the CDR3. V shed 3 bases and J shed 2 bases, with 5 bases lying between them. The CDR3 sequence is CASSQGTYNEQFF. As DNA, the CDR3 is TGTGCCAGCAGCCAGGGGACCTACAATGAGCAGTTCTTC.

CDR3 protein: CASSPGQGNYGYTF. CDR3 in DNA: TGTGCCAGCAGCCCAGGACAGGGCAACTATGGCTACACCTTC. This chain links TRBV7-9 with TRBJ1-2, with 8 bases matching TRBD1. The germline V gene encodes CDR1 SEHNR and CDR2 FQNEAQ (reference sequence). This CDR3 has 14 amino acids. V gave up 5 bases and J gave up 2 bases; unmatched junction bases: 4.

The chain recombines TRBV25-1 with TRBJ2-3; 8 bases line up with TRBD2. Germline assignment: CDR1 MGHDK and CDR2 SYGVNS. The trim removed 2 bases at V and 3 bases at J, leaving 7 bases unmatched. There are 16 residues in the CDR3. The CDR3 sequence: CASSEAGGRKTDTQYF. CDR3 DNA sequence: TGTGCCAGCAGTGAAGCGGGGGGCAGAAAGACAGATACGCAGTATTTT.

This chain links TRBV5-6 with TRBJ2-7, with D tentatively TRBD1 or TRBD2 (5 bases each). In germline, CDR1 is SGHDT, CDR2 YYEEEE. The V end was cut by 3 bases, the J end by 0 bases, with 13 bases between. This CDR3 spans 15 amino acids. CDR3 in DNA: TGTGCCAGCAGCTGGGGACCTGGGGGCTCCTACGAGCAGTACTTC. This sequence encodes CASSWGPGGSYEQYF.